What follows are 11 T cell receptor beta chains derived from one specimen sequenced in a study of blood T cell repertoires in COVID-19. Sequencing used immunoSEQ multiplex PCR; TCRdb keeps in-frame clones, though not all of them. The sample yields roughly 58,000 clones, roughly 77% seen once. Input material: peripheral blood. All receptors come from a man aged 55 to 69 with COVID-19, enrolled during active disease.

The chain recombines TRBV5-6 with TRBJ2-1; TRBD2 matches 10 bases. Trimming took 0 bases from V and 8 from J; bases not matched to a gene: 11. The CDR3 loop spans 17 amino acids. Germline CDR1 and CDR2: SGHDT and YYEEEE. The CDR3 bases are TGTGCCAGCAGCTTGGTGTCAGGGACTAGCGTCATCCATGAGCAGTTCTTC. It yields the protein CASSLVSGTSVIHEQFF.

This chain links TRBV9 with TRBJ2-3; possibly TRBD2 for D (5 bases). The CDR3 has 14 residues. Germline V CDR1 and CDR2: SGDLS, YYNGEE. Trimming took off 6 bases at V and 0 bases at J, with 11 bases between the two ends. The DNA for the CDR3 is TGTGCCAGCACTCCTCCGGGAAGCACAGATACGCAGTATTTT. It codes for CASTPPGSTDTQYF.

The gene calls are TRBV12-3 or TRBV12-4 and TRBJ2-5, with D hard to call. Trimming cost V 3 bases and J 5 bases, with 7 bases left between them. The CDR3 length is 12 residues. The CDR3 nucleotides are TGTGCCAGCAGTTTTAGTTCGGAGACCCAGTACTTC. Its translation is CASSFSSETQYF.

The chain combines TRBV19 with TRBJ1-2, with TRBD1 matching 8 bases. The germline V gene encodes CDR1 LNHDA and CDR2 SQIVND (reference sequence). This CDR3 has 16 amino acids. V lost 2 bases and J lost 2; bases outside the gene matches: 7. Here the CDR3 reads CASSITGQDKNYGYTF. For the CDR3, the DNA is TGTGCCAGTAGTATAACGGGACAGGACAAGAACTATGGCTACACCTTC.

The chain combines TRBV27 with TRBJ2-2, with 9 nucleotides matching TRBD2. This CDR3 region has 13 residues. Trimming took 6 bases from V and 7 from J; bases not matched to a gene: 3. In germline, CDR1 is MNHEY, CDR2 SMNVEV (reference sequence). The CDR3 region has the DNA TGTGCCAGCAGGACTAGCGGTAACGGGGAGCTGTTTTTT. Its protein product is CASRTSGNGELFF.

The J gene is TRBJ1-1, the V gene TRBV5-1, with D perhaps TRBD1 (6 bases). Germline V CDR1 and CDR2: SGHRS, YFSETQ. The CDR3 contains 15 residues. V was shortened by 4 bases and J by 6 bases, with 19 bases between the two germline ends. CDR3 nucleotide sequence: TGCGCCAGCAGCCAGGACCCAAGGGGGGGGTCTGAAGCTTTCTTT. The encoded protein is CASSQDPRGGSEAFF.

The chain is built from TRBV6-5 and TRBJ1-4; unclear D gene. This CDR3 comprises 11 residues. V shed 8 bases and J shed 3 bases, with 4 bases lying between them. Germline V lookup: CDR1 MNHEY, CDR2 SVGAGI. For the CDR3, the DNA is TGTGCCAGCGGGCCTAATGAAAAACTGTTTTTT. It is translated as CASGPNEKLFF.

This rearrangement joins TRBV6-4 to TRBJ1-5; D perhaps matches TRBD1 (5 bases). The CDR3 is made up of 18 amino acids. CDR1 is MRHNA and CDR2 is SNTAGT in the germline V gene. V was pared by 1 base and J by 6 bases, with 22 bases between. The CDR3 sequence is CASSDYPYNQGGGQPQHF. CDR3 nucleotide sequence: TGTGCCAGCAGTGACTATCCTTACAACCAGGGAGGAGGTCAGCCCCAGCATTTT.

In its sample, this clone was seen once. V is TRBV4-2 and J is TRBJ2-7; 8 bases align to TRBD2. The CDR3 covers 14 residues. Germline CDR1 and CDR2: LGHNA and YNFKEQ. Germline trimming cut 5 bases from V and 3 bases from J; bases unmatched to any gene: 6. CDR3 loop: CASSSLSGDYEQYF. In DNA form, the CDR3 reads TGTGCCAGCAGCTCTCTTAGCGGGGACTACGAGCAGTACTTC.

The chain carries TRBV5-1 and TRBJ2-1; 10 nucleotides align to TRBD1. Germline lookup yields CDR1 SGHRS and CDR2 YFSETQ. The CDR3 runs 15 residues. V lost 6 bases, J lost 6 bases, and 9 bases stayed unmatched. CDR3 nucleotide sequence: TGCGCCAGCACCAGGACAGGGGGATCCCTCAATGAGCAGTTCTTC. It specifies CASTRTGGSLNEQFF. Full variable domain (remainder filled in from reference TRBV5-1 and TRBJ2-1): KAGVTQTPRYLIKTRGQQVTLSCSPISGHRSVSWYQQTPGQGLQFLFEYFSETQRNKGNFPGRFSGRQFSNSRSEMNVSTLELGDSALYLCASTRTGGSLNEQFFGPGTRLTVL.

This chain links TRBV7-2 with TRBJ2-1, with TRBD2 matching 8 bases. The germline V gene encodes CDR1 SGHTA and CDR2 FQGNSA. The V segment lost 9 bases and the J segment 4 bases; nucleotides outside the gene matches: 8. The CDR3 sequence is 14 residues long. CDR3 sequence (DNA): TGTGCCAGTTTAGCGGGAACCACGTACAATGAGCAGTTCTTC. This gives the protein CASLAGTTYNEQFF.